The 13 T cell receptor beta chains below all came from one sample that was sequenced in a study of T cell changes during pregnancy in multiple sclerosis. Profiling relied on immunoSEQ multiplex PCR, and the TCRdb table lists in-frame clones only, not all of them. The table shows tens of thousands of clones, with 90% occurring only once. Sequenced material: CD4+ T cells from peripheral blood mononuclear cells, taken in the second trimester of pregnancy. The receptor set was obtained from a female donor in good health, enrolled as a control in a pregnancy study.

The chain employs TRBV15 and TRBJ2-7, with a weak D call TRBD2 (7 bases). The germline CDR1 and CDR2 sequences are LNHNV and YYDKDF (reference sequence). The CDR3 runs 16 residues. The ends were cut back, 1 base at V and 0 bases at J, with 13 bases in the middle. The CDR3 spells CATSRVGGASSYEQYF. The CDR3 DNA reads TGTGCCACCAGCAGAGTAGGGGGGGCCAGCTCCTACGAGCAGTACTTC.

The V call is TRBV2, the J call TRBJ1-5; maybe TRBD1 (5 bases). Trimming shortened V by 6 bases and J by 5 bases, and 14 bases separated the two germline ends. The CDR3 consists of 14 residues. Germline lookup yields CDR1 SNHLY and CDR2 FYNNEI. DNA for the CDR3: TGTGCCAGCAGACCGGGACTAGTCGATCAGCCCCAGCATTTT. This gives the protein CASRPGLVDQPQHF.

V and J are TRBV4-3 and TRBJ1-1; D remains unclear. V lost 2 bases and J lost 0, with 4 bases in between. There are 13 residues in the CDR3. Germline V gene data show CDR1 as LGHNA and CDR2 as YSLEER. The CDR3 spells CASSQLLNTEAFF. The DNA of the CDR3 is TGCGCCAGCAGCCAACTATTGAACACTGAAGCTTTCTTT.

V usage is TRBV2 and J usage is TRBJ2-1, with TRBD2 matching over 7 bases. CDR1 and CDR2 from the germline V gene are SNHLY and FYNNEI. The CDR3 has 13 amino acids. Trimming removed 7 bases from V and 3 bases from J; junction bases left unmatched: 3. The CDR3 DNA reads TGTGCCAGCATGGGGAGGGACTACAATGAGCAGTTCTTC. This encodes CASMGRDYNEQFF.

This clone has just a few counts. The V call is TRBV5-6, the J call TRBJ2-1, with a weak D call TRBD1 (6 bases). This CDR3 is built from 14 residues. Germline CDR1 is SGHDT and CDR2 is YYEEEE. The ends were cut back, 5 bases at V and 6 bases at J, with 15 bases in the middle. CDR3 protein: CASSYRGSGNEQFF. The CDR3 bases are TGTGCCAGCAGTTATAGGGGGTCGGGCAATGAGCAGTTCTTC.

DNA of the CDR3: TGTGCCAGCAGCCCGGGGTTCTACAATGAGCAGTTCTTC. Translation gives CASSPGFYNEQFF. The chain has TRBV7-2 and TRBJ2-1; tentative D call: TRBD2 (5 bases). Germline CDR1 reads SGHTA; CDR2 reads FQGNSA. Trimming removed 5 bases from V and 3 bases from J, with 8 bases in between. The CDR3 spans 13 residues. The entire variable domain, with the rest obtained from reference TRBV7-2 and TRBJ2-1, is as follows: GAGVSQSPSNKVTEKGKDVELRCDPISGHTALYWYRQSLGQGLEFLIYFQGNSAPDKSGLPSDRFSAERTGGSVSTLTIQRTQQEDSAVYLCASSPGFYNEQFFGPGTRLTVL.

The CDR3 bases are TGTGCCAGCAGTGAATCGGTCGGGAAGGGGGCGGATGGCTACACCTTC. Residues: CASSESVGKGADGYTF. The chain is built from TRBV25-1 and TRBJ1-2; 7 bases agree with TRBD1. In germline, CDR1 is MGHDK, CDR2 SYGVNS. V dropped 1 base and J dropped 6; count of bases not matched to a gene: 11. The CDR3 spans 16 residues.

This chain links TRBV29-1 with TRBJ1-2; the D gene is possibly TRBD1 (5 bases). Trimming shortened V by 6 bases and J by 2 bases, and 10 bases separated the two germline ends. CDR3 length: 12 amino acids. The germline V gene has CDR1 SQVTM and CDR2 ANQGSEA. The CDR3 bases are TGCAGCGTGCCCGACAGAAACTATGGCTACACCTTC. It codes for CSVPDRNYGYTF.

This chain uses TRBV4-3 with TRBJ1-2; D is possibly TRBD1 (6 bases). V lost 0 bases and J 3 bases, leaving 11 bases between the germline ends. This CDR3 region has 15 residues. The germline V gene encodes CDR1 LGHNA and CDR2 YSLEER. In DNA form, the CDR3 reads TGCGCCAGCAGCCAAGATTCTGGGGGCTACTATGGCTACACCTTC. As protein: CASSQDSGGYYGYTF.

There are a few counts of this clone. Other DNA sequences in this sample translate to the same CDR3. V and J are TRBV6-5 and TRBJ1-6, with TRBD1 as a possible D gene (6 bases). The germline V gene has CDR1 MNHEY and CDR2 SVGAGI. This CDR3 contains 12 residues. The germline V and J ends were trimmed by 5 bases and 10 bases, with 9 bases remaining between them. CDR3: CASSQGNSPLHF. The DNA of the CDR3 is TGTGCCAGCAGTCAGGGGAACTCACCCCTCCACTTT.

The chain combines TRBV5-5 with TRBJ1-1; tentative D call: TRBD1 (6 bases). Trimming pared 4 bases from V and 6 bases from J, leaving 16 bases between. The germline CDR1 and CDR2 sequences are SGHKS and YYEKEE (reference sequence). This CDR3 has 14 residues. The CDR3 here is CASSGDTGRAEAFF. CDR3 nucleotide sequence: TGTGCCAGCAGCGGCGACACAGGGAGGGCTGAAGCTTTCTTT.

The V call is TRBV11-2, the J call TRBJ2-2; 8 bases align to TRBD2. J was trimmed by 3 bases and V by 2 bases; bases with no gene match: 5. This CDR3 contains 16 residues. Germline V gene lookup returns CDR1 SGHAT and CDR2 FQNNGV. The CDR3 is CASSLNGGVDTGELFF. In DNA form, the CDR3 reads TGTGCCAGCAGCTTAAACGGGGGGGTGGACACCGGGGAGCTGTTTTTT.

The gene calls are TRBV5-6 and TRBJ2-1; 7 bases are a match to TRBD2. The CDR3 loop spans 14 amino acids. Germline V gene sequence: CDR1 SGHDT, CDR2 YYEEEE. V shed 0 bases, J shed 9 bases, and the junction held 6 bases outside the gene matches. CDR3 DNA sequence: TGTGCCAGCAGCTTGGCGGGGGGAGAGGCTGAGCAGTTCTTC. Protein product: CASSLAGGEAEQFF.